This paragraph reports one TCR beta chain. Its antigen is unknown. ViraFEST used viral peptide pools to expand antigen-specific CD4+ T cells before sequencing. Investigators separated out CD4+ T cells once around 10 days of culture had passed. Two doses of BNT162b2 or mRNA-1273 vaccine were administered to participants. Among the vaccine recipients, none had a prior SARS-CoV-2 infection, and nucleocapsid antibodies were negative. Half-medium exchanges with IL-2 medium took place on days 3 and 7. Sequencing was performed with immunoSEQ multiplex PCR; in TCRdb, only in-frame clones are kept and a portion is missing. This sample yields tens of thousands of clones, of which 74% are seen a single time; about a sixth belongs to the top ten. Germline V lookup: CDR1 SGHRS, CDR2 YFSETQ. V dropped 3 bases and J dropped 4 bases, with 17 bases sitting between them. The CDR3 runs to 15 residues. This specimen belongs to a study of vaccination effects on CD4 cells after COVID-19. As for the study in general: A median of 72 days separated the second dose and sampling.

This TCR was recovered from a human donor who received a COVID-19 vaccine. Source: CD4+ T cells from PBMCs cultured with HCoV-OC43 spike peptides, taken after COVID-19 vaccination. The subset is: HCoV-OC43 spike overlapping peptide pool stimulation. This rearrangement joins TRBV5-1 to TRBJ2-7, with D tentatively TRBD1 (5 bases). CDR3 region: CASSSRQGVSYEQYF. In DNA, the CDR3 is TGCGCCAGCAGCTCCCGGCAGGGCGTTTCTTACGAGCAGTACTTC.